What follows is one TCR beta chain and its context. This CDR3 has 15 residues. Germline lookup yields CDR1 SGHRS and CDR2 YFSETQ. V was pared by 3 bases and J by 2 bases, with 4 bases of the junction left unmatched. The sample comes from a study of blood T cell repertoires in COVID-19. Looking at the study overall: COVID-19 samples, acute and convalescent, were from the United States, Italy and Spain.

Sequencing used immunoSEQ multiplex PCR; TCRdb keeps in-frame clones, though not all of them. This sample carries approximately 230,000 clones, just over 85% of them seen once, and the ten largest clones take more than 1.5%. Participants were aged about 18 to 95 years, lived in roughly 23 US areas, and enrolled virtually. Participants had their cohort set by participant-reported clinical history. The rearrangement uses TRBV5-1 and TRBJ1-4; 7 nucleotides align to TRBD1. The source of this sequence is a man aged 35-49 years who had recovered from COVID-19. Sequenced input: PBMCs or T cells enriched from blood (not recorded which). The CDR3 DNA reads TGCGCCAGCAGCTCCCAGGGGGAGACTAATGAAAAACTGTTTTTT. Encoded protein: CASSSQGETNEKLFF.